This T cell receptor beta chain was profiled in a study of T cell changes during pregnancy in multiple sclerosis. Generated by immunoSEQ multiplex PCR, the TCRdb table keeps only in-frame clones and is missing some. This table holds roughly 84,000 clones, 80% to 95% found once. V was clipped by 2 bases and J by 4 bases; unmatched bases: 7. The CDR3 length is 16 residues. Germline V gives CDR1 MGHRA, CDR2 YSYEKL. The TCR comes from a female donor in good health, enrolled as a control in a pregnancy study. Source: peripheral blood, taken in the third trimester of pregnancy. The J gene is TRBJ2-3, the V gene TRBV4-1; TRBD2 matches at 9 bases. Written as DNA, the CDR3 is TGCGCCAGCAGCCAAACTTTCGCGGGAGGGGCAGATACGCAGTATTTT. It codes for CASSQTFAGGADTQYF.